These 13 T cell receptor beta chains share one sample of origin, sequenced in a study of shared clonotypes between healthy human individuals. The repertoire was sequenced with immunoSEQ multiplex PCR; TCRdb's copy has only in-frame clones and lacks some. The sample shows nearly 1 million clones, 60% to 85% of them seen only once. Sequences were obtained from memory CD4+ T cells sorted from blood. Subset described: CD45RA-negative fraction. All receptors come from a man aged 18 to 29 in good health.

This clone appeared a single time. The chain carries TRBV7-2 and TRBJ2-7; possibly TRBD1 for D (5 bases). Germline CDR1 and CDR2: SGHTA and FQGNSA. CDR3 size: 15 residues. Trimming removed 6 bases from V and 3 bases from J, with 18 bases in between. The chain's CDR3 is CASSRGGASNYEQYF. In nucleotides, the CDR3 is TGTGCCAGCAGTCGCGGTGGGGCTTCTAACTACGAGCAGTACTTC.

This clone was detected once. This sequence joins TRBV7-2 and TRBJ2-7, with TRBD1 matching over 7 bases. This CDR3 region has 15 residues. With 5 bases clipped from V and 0 bases from J, the junction kept 7 bases outside the gene matches. Germline V gene data show CDR1 as SGHTA and CDR2 as FQGNSA. Here the CDR3 DNA reads TGTGCCAGCAGCCAGAGCAGGGGGAGCTCCTACGAGCAGTACTTC. It codes for CASSQSRGSSYEQYF. The whole variable domain, filled in from reference TRBV7-2 and TRBJ2-7, reads GAGVSQSPSNKVTEKGKDVELRCDPISGHTALYWYRQSLGQGLEFLIYFQGNSAPDKSGLPSDRFSAERTGGSVSTLTIQRTQQEDSAVYLCASSQSRGSSYEQYFGPGTRLTVT.

Regarding this clone: Other DNA sequences in the same sample also yield this CDR3. This chain uses TRBV7-2 with TRBJ1-5; possible D gene TRBD1, 5 bases. This CDR3 is 15 amino acids long. Germline V gene sequence: CDR1 SGHTA, CDR2 FQGNSA. V was clipped by 1 base and J by 5 bases, with 12 bases between them. The CDR3 DNA reads TGTGCCAGCAGCTTAGTCGTTGGGGCGGATCAGCCCCAGCATTTT. Its protein product is CASSLVVGADQPQHF.

The genes are TRBV7-8 and TRBJ1-4; TRBD1 is a possible D gene (6 bases). Trimming cost V 4 bases and J 8 bases, with 17 bases left between them. Germline values: CDR1 SGHVS, CDR2 FQNEAQ. The CDR3 consists of 15 residues. The CDR3 region has the DNA TGTGCCAGCAGCTCCATACAGGGAGTGGGCGAAAAACTGTTTTTT. This codes for CASSSIQGVGEKLFF.

The CDR3 nucleotides are TGTGCCAGCAGCCAGGGGGCGGCGGGATTATTTTACGAGCAGTACTTC. It codes for CASSQGAAGLFYEQYF. The genes are TRBV7-2 and TRBJ2-7; TRBD1 matches at 8 bases. Germline CDR1 reads SGHTA; CDR2 reads FQGNSA. The length of the CDR3 is 16 residues. V was clipped by 5 bases and J by 4 bases; unmatched bases: 13.

The chain has TRBV5-1 and TRBJ2-2; no definite D call. Germline V CDR1 and CDR2: SGHRS, YFSETQ. The CDR3 consists of 13 residues. The ends were cut back, 1 base at V and 9 bases at J, with 10 bases in the middle. CDR3 bases: TGCGCCAGCAGCTTGACCTCGTTCCGGGAGCTGTTTTTT. Protein: CASSLTSFRELFF. Variable domain in full (rest from reference TRBV5-1 and TRBJ2-2): KAGVTQTPRYLIKTRGQQVTLSCSPISGHRSVSWYQQTPGQGLQFLFEYFSETQRNKGNFPGRFSGRQFSNSRSEMNVSTLELGDSALYLCASSLTSFRELFFGEGSRLTVL.

Only a few counts were recorded for this clone. V and J are TRBV23-1 and TRBJ1-5; D gene unclear. TRBV23-1 has ORF status, its function being uncertain. The CDR3 totals 16 residues. The V end lost 1 base, the J end lost 2 bases, and 12 bases lay between the germline ends. CDR3 residues: CASSQFRDVGNQPQHF. The CDR3 DNA reads TGCGCCAGCAGTCAATTCCGGGATGTTGGCAATCAGCCCCAGCATTTT.

The V call is TRBV5-1, the J call TRBJ2-1, with TRBD2 matching over 14 bases. Germline-derived CDR1 and CDR2 are SGHRS and YFSETQ. Trimming cost V 3 bases and J 3 bases; bases outside gene matches: 8. This CDR3 is built from 18 residues. The CDR3 DNA reads TGCGCCAGCAGCTACGGACTAGCGGGAGGCATAATCTACAATGAGCAGTTCTTC. It codes for CASSYGLAGGIIYNEQFF.

The rearrangement joins TRBV9 to TRBJ2-5; the match to TRBD2 covers 8 bases. V dropped 0 bases and J dropped 5; count of bases not matched to a gene: 9. The CDR3 contains 16 residues. Germline V gives CDR1 SGDLS, CDR2 YYNGEE. In nucleotides, the CDR3 is TGTGCCAGCAGCGTAGAGGGGACTAGAGGAGGCGAGACCCAGTACTTC. This translates into CASSVEGTRGGETQYF.

This clone turned up a few times. The CDR3 region has the DNA TGTGCCAGCAGTGAATCCAGGGAAACTGAAGCTTTCTTT. This sequence encodes CASSESRETEAFF. This rearrangement joins TRBV25-1 to TRBJ1-1; D may be TRBD1 (5 bases). The CDR3 has 13 amino acids. The V and J ends lost 1 base and 5 bases respectively, with 8 bases between them. Germline V gives CDR1 MGHDK, CDR2 SYGVNS.

As regards this clone: At one end, the junction sequence differs from germline, possibly due to a read error. The V call is TRBV7-7, the J call TRBJ1-5; possible D gene TRBD1, 5 bases. The CDR3 covers 13 residues. Germline CDR1 reads SSHAT; CDR2 reads FNYEAQ (reference sequence). CDR3 coding DNA: TGTGCTAGCAGCTCAGGGTTGGGTCAGCCCCAGCATTTT. It codes for CASSSGLGQPQHF.

Here the CDR3 reads CASSPTSRETQYF. The DNA for the CDR3 is TGTGCCAGCAGCCCGACTAGCCGAGAGACCCAGTACTTC. The J gene is TRBJ2-5, the V gene TRBV6-5; 7 positions agree with TRBD2. Trimming took 6 bases from V and 4 from J; bases not matched to a gene: 5. The CDR3 loop spans 13 amino acids. Germline lookup yields CDR1 MNHEY and CDR2 SVGAGI.

V and J are TRBV6-5 and TRBJ2-7, with D unclear. V was cut by 2 bases and J by 2 bases, with 10 bases left in between. The CDR3 length is 14 residues. CDR1 is MNHEY, CDR2 SVGAGI, per germline. The CDR3 bases are TGTGCCAGCAGTTACGGGATACAAACCTACGAGCAGTACTTC. It is translated as CASSYGIQTYEQYF.